These 10 T cell receptor beta chains were all obtained from the same sample, sequenced in a study of cytomegalovirus exposure and HLA in healthy donors. Vbeta (60) and Jbeta (13) primers were used in the PCR. Repertoires were generated with immunoSEQ multiplex PCR, while TCRdb's copy carries only in-frame clones and drops some. The sample holds around 39,000 clones. Sample: PBMCs. Source of these receptors: a male donor in good health and CMV-seronegative.

The V call is TRBV19, the J call TRBJ1-1; D uncertain. CDR1 is LNHDA, CDR2 SQIVND, per germline (reference sequence). CDR3 length: 12 residues. Between the trimmed V and J ends, which lost 1 base and 5 bases, there was a span of 5 bases. CDR3 nucleotides: TGTGCCAGTAGTATAGCGGGTACTGAAGCTTTCTTT. Translating it yields CASSIAGTEAFF.

The chain couples TRBV6-5 to TRBJ1-1, with TRBD1 as a possible D gene (6 bases). With 4 bases removed from V and 0 bases from J, the gap between germline ends came to 15 bases. This CDR3 has 16 amino acids. Germline CDR1 is MNHEY and CDR2 is SVGAGI. The CDR3 loop is CASSLTGSTVNTEAFF. The CDR3 DNA reads TGTGCCAGCAGTTTAACAGGGAGTACCGTGAACACTGAAGCTTTCTTT.

The DNA of the CDR3 is TGTGCCACCAGCCCTACACAGGGGCTAAGTGAAAAACTGTTTTTT. This codes for CATSPTQGLSEKLFF. The chain is built from TRBV19 and TRBJ1-4; 7 bases agree with TRBD1. Germline CDR1 and CDR2: LNHDA and SQIVND (reference sequence). The V segment lost 10 bases and the J segment 7 bases; nucleotides outside the gene matches: 15. The CDR3 sequence is 15 residues long.

The genes are TRBV6-1 and TRBJ1-4; TRBD1 agrees at 7 bases. This CDR3 has 14 amino acids. V gave up 4 bases and J gave up 3 bases; unmatched junction bases: 2. CDR1 is MNHNS and CDR2 is SASEGT in the germline V gene. The CDR3 region has the DNA TGTGCCAGCAGTGGACAGGGAGCTAATGAAAAACTGTTTTTT. It is translated as CASSGQGANEKLFF.

The rearrangement links TRBV7-2 to TRBJ1-6; 8 bases line up with TRBD1. V lost 5 bases and J lost 6; bases outside the gene matches: 6. This CDR3 has 15 residues. The V gene's germline CDR1 is SGHTA and CDR2 FQGNSA. The CDR3 region has the DNA TGTGCCAGCAGCGTTCCGGGACAGGTTAATTCACCCCTCCACTTT. It specifies CASSVPGQVNSPLHF.

This chain links TRBV7-8 with TRBJ1-6; D gene uncertain. Between the trimmed V and J ends, which lost 5 bases and 8 bases, there was a span of 4 bases. From germline, CDR1 is SGHVS and CDR2 FQNEAQ. The CDR3 loop spans 11 amino acids. For the CDR3, the DNA is TGTGCCAGCAGCCACTATTCACCCCTCCACTTT. Amino acid sequence: CASSHYSPLHF.

The V and J genes are TRBV28 and TRBJ2-5, with 8 bases that match TRBD2. This CDR3 is built from 16 residues. Trimming at V came to 1 base and at J to 5 bases, leaving 9 bases not matched to a gene. Germline V gives CDR1 MDHEN, CDR2 SYDVKM. CDR3 amino acids: CASSLSVAGPRETQYF. The CDR3 DNA follows: TGTGCCAGCAGTTTATCGGTAGCGGGGCCACGGGAGACCCAGTACTTC.

This CDR3 reads CASSYLPGTGEGEQYF. In nucleotides, the CDR3 is TGTGCCAGCAGTTACCTTCCGGGGACAGGGGAGGGCGAGCAGTACTTC. The chain recombines TRBV6-6 with TRBJ2-7; 10 positions match TRBD1. J gave up 6 bases and V 2 bases, and 10 bases lay outside the gene matches. The CDR3 sequence is 16 residues long. CDR1 and CDR2 from the germline V gene are MNHNY and SVGAGI (reference sequence).

The genes are TRBV2 and TRBJ1-5, with D hard to call. The CDR3 has 13 residues. Germline V lookup: CDR1 SNHLY, CDR2 FYNNEI. Trimming left V 9 bases short and J 6 bases short, with 15 bases between. CDR3 DNA sequence: TGTGCCAGAGGAGAAGACCGGAGTCAGCCCCAGCATTTT. It translates to CARGEDRSQPQHF.

This chain joins TRBV29-1 and TRBJ1-1, with TRBD1 matching 7 bases. Germline V gives CDR1 SQVTM, CDR2 ANQGSEA. This CDR3 has 14 residues. Trimming cost V 5 bases and J 0 bases; bases outside gene matches: 6. In DNA form, the CDR3 reads TGCAGCGTTCTACGACAGGGTATGAACACTGAAGCTTTCTTT. Its translation is CSVLRQGMNTEAFF.